These 12 T cell receptor beta chains were all obtained from the same sample, sequenced in a study of monozygotic twins with inflammatory bowel disease. TCRdb reprocessed the 5' RACE reads; each CDR3 protein has one entry and no DNA is given. This repertoire includes some 450,000 distinct CDR3 sequences. Sequencing used blood. The origin of the receptors is a human donor with ulcerative colitis or Crohn's disease, or a healthy co-twin of an affected twin (not recorded which).

V and J are TRBV6-1 and TRBJ2-7; TCRdb's D call, TRBD2, is unchecked because there is no DNA. This CDR3 is 17 amino acids long. Per germline, CDR1 MNHNS and CDR2 SASEGT. The CDR3 sequence: CASSAQGTSGSLYEQYF.

V gene TRBV5-1 combines with J gene TRBJ2-3; the TCRdb D gene call, TRBD2, has no DNA to confirm it. Germline V gene data show CDR1 as SGHRS and CDR2 as YFSETQ. CDR3 length: 15 amino acids. The CDR3: CASSLDGLSTDTQYF.

This chain links TRBV28 with TRBJ2-7; the TCRdb call, TRBD1, lacks DNA for checking. The CDR3 totals 15 residues. Germline V CDR1 and CDR2: MDHEN, SYDVKM. CDR3 loop: CASSYQDSVSYEQYF.

The V gene is TRBV7-8, the J gene TRBJ1-1; the TCRdb call, TRBD1, lacks DNA for checking. Germline loops: CDR1 SGHVS, CDR2 FQNEAQ. The CDR3 length is 16 residues. CDR3 sequence: CASSPRSTGHNTEAFF.

This chain uses TRBV29-1 with TRBJ2-2. The CDR3 totals 12 residues. Per germline, CDR1 SQVTM and CDR2 ANQGSEA. Here the CDR3 reads CSVFSGTGELFF.

The chain recombines TRBV12-5 with TRBJ2-7. Germline-derived CDR1 and CDR2 are LGHNT and FRNRAP. The CDR3 totals 15 residues. The CDR3 here is CASGLGLQAAYEQYF.

The chain recombines TRBV5-1 with TRBJ1-1; TCRdb's D call, TRBD1, is unchecked because there is no DNA. Germline CDR1 reads SGHRS; CDR2 reads YFSETQ. The CDR3 extends over 15 amino acids. The CDR3 loop reads CASSLSAGAYTEAFF.

The chain combines TRBV7-3 with TRBJ2-2; TCRdb picks TRBD1, but there is no DNA to check that call. This CDR3 region has 16 residues. Germline V gives CDR1 SGHTA, CDR2 FQGTGA. The CDR3 here is CASSSREIGAAGELFF.

The V and J genes are TRBV2 and TRBJ2-2; without DNA, the TCRdb call of TRBD2 cannot be checked. This CDR3 spans 12 amino acids. The germline CDR1 and CDR2 sequences are SNHLY and FYNNEI. CDR3 sequence reads: CASGGGGGELFF.

The chain uses TRBV7-3 and TRBJ2-3; TCRdb's D call of TRBD2 is untestable without DNA. The germline gives CDR1 SGHTA, CDR2 FQGTGA. This CDR3 is 16 amino acids long. The CDR3 spells CASSLGPGGMADTQYF.

V gene TRBV6-1 combines with J gene TRBJ1-5; the D call of TRBD1 rests on TCRdb alone, since no DNA is present to check it. Germline CDR1 reads MNHNS; CDR2 reads SASEGT. CDR3 length equals 13 residues. This chain's CDR3 is CASSGTGNQPQHF.

The chain links TRBV18 to TRBJ2-1; TCRdb proposes TRBD1, but this gene call is untestable without DNA. The CDR3 is 16 residues long. Germline CDR1 KGHSH, CDR2 LQKENI. This CDR3 reads CASSSTGQGTYNEQFF. The complete variable domain, with remaining parts taken from reference TRBV18 and TRBJ2-1, reads NAGVMQNPRHLVRRRGQEARLRCSPMKGHSHVYWYRQLPEEGLKFMVYLQKENIIDESGMPKERFSAEFPKEGPSILRIQQVVRGDSAAYFCASSSTGQGTYNEQFFGPGTRLTVL.